This section outlines one T cell receptor beta chain sequence together with its context. Additional DNA sequences in this sample encode the identical CDR3. The CDR3 contains 13 residues. Trimming left V 0 bases short and J 2 bases short, with 5 bases between. Germline CDR1 and CDR2: KGHSH and LQKENI. This sample stems from a study of shared clonotypes between healthy human individuals. The table came from immunoSEQ multiplex PCR; TCRdb's copy has only in-frame clones and leaves some out. This table has 1,400,000 or so clones, approximately 98.5% appearing once. This chain links TRBV18 with TRBJ2-7; no reliable D call. The sequenced sample consisted of naive CD4+ T cells sorted from blood. Subset here: CD45RA+ positively selected. The TCR originated in a man aged 25 to 45 in good health. The CDR3 DNA is TGTGCCAGCTCACCACCGTCCACCTACGAGCAGTACTTC. Protein: CASSPPSTYEQYF.